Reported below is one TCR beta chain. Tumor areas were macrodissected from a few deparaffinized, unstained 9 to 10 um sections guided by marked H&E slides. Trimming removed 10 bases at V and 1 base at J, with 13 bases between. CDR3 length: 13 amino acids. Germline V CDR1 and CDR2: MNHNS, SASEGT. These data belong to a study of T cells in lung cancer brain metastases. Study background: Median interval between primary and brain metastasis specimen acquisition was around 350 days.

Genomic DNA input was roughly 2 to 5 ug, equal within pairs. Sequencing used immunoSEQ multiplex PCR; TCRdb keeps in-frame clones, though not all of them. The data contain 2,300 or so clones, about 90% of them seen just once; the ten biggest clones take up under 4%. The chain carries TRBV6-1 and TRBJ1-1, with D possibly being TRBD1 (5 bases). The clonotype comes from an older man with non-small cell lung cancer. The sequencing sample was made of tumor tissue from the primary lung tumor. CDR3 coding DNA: TGTGCCATCAGAGGACACCCGAACACTGAAGCTTTCTTT. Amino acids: CAIRGHPNTEAFF.